This passage covers 11 T cell receptor beta chains from one sample sequenced in a study of blood T cell repertoires in COVID-19. Sequenced by immunoSEQ multiplex PCR; TCRdb stores in-frame clones only, minus some. The profile shows about 190,000 clones, around 80% of them singletons. Sequencing used PBMCs or T cells enriched from blood (not recorded which). The receptors derive from a woman aged 45-59 years who had recovered from COVID-19.

This clone appeared a few times. The J gene is TRBJ1-4, the V gene TRBV10-1; a possible D gene is TRBD1 (5 bases). From germline, CDR1 is WNHNN and CDR2 SYGVQD (reference sequence). V gave up 3 bases and J gave up 5 bases, with 13 bases separating them. The CDR3 sequence is 15 residues long. In DNA form, the CDR3 reads TGCGCCAGCAGTGAAACGACAGACCAAAATGAAAAACTGTTTTTT. Residues: CASSETTDQNEKLFF.

The genes are TRBV11-2 and TRBJ1-6; D is possibly TRBD1 (6 bases). Germline CDR1 is SGHAT and CDR2 is FQNNGV. This CDR3 has 14 amino acids. Between the trimmed V and J ends, which lost 2 bases and 5 bases, there was a span of 7 bases. The CDR3 DNA reads as TGTGCCAGCAGCTTACAGGGGAATAATTCACCCCTCCACTTT. Its protein is CASSLQGNNSPLHF.

There are a few counts of this clone. The chain uses TRBV5-1 and TRBJ1-5; D is undetermined. There are 15 residues in the CDR3. The V and J ends lost 4 bases and 2 bases respectively, with 13 bases between them. Germline V lookup: CDR1 SGHRS, CDR2 YFSETQ. The CDR3 region is CASSPVGRGNQPQHF. DNA of the CDR3: TGCGCCAGCAGCCCAGTGGGCCGTGGCAATCAGCCCCAGCATTTT.

The genes are TRBV6-5 and TRBJ1-1, with TRBD1 matching 7 bases. Germline loops: CDR1 MNHEY, CDR2 SVGAGI. The CDR3 totals 16 residues. Germline trimming cut 2 bases from V and 1 base from J; bases unmatched to any gene: 7. The CDR3 loop is CASSYVRAGGNTEAFF. The CDR3 DNA is TGTGCCAGCAGTTACGTTAGGGCAGGGGGGAACACTGAAGCTTTCTTT.

The V call is TRBV28, the J call TRBJ1-5; D not certain. The ends were cut back, 7 bases at V and 5 bases at J, with 21 bases in the middle. Germline V gene sequence: CDR1 MDHEN, CDR2 SYDVKM. The CDR3 runs 16 residues. CDR3 in amino acids: CASTSTPGRSDQPQHF. As DNA, the CDR3 is TGTGCCAGCACCTCAACCCCGGGGAGGTCGGATCAGCCCCAGCATTTT.

The J gene is TRBJ2-1, the V gene TRBV5-5, with TRBD2 matching 9 bases. This CDR3 has 15 residues. Germline V gives CDR1 SGHKS, CDR2 YYEKEE (reference sequence). The V gene end was trimmed by 2 bases and the J gene end by 8 bases; junction bases not matched to a gene: 8. CDR3: CASSLGAGGSHEQFF. Written as DNA, the CDR3 is TGTGCCAGCAGCTTAGGAGCGGGAGGATCCCATGAGCAGTTCTTC.

The chain combines TRBV19 with TRBJ2-4, with D tentatively TRBD1 (5 bases). CDR1 and CDR2 (germline): LNHDA, SQIVND (reference sequence). The ends were cut back, 8 bases at V and 3 bases at J, with 11 bases in the middle. This CDR3 has 13 residues. The CDR3 sequence is CASSDRDKNIQYF. CDR3 coding DNA: TGTGCCAGTTCAGACAGAGACAAAAACATTCAGTACTTC. The variable domain in full, completed from reference TRBV19 and TRBJ2-4, reads DGGITQSPKYLFRKEGQNVTLSCEQNLNHDAMYWYRQDPGQGLRLIYYSQIVNDFQKGDIAEGYSVSREKKESFPLTVTSAQKNPTAFYLCASSDRDKNIQYFGAGTRLSVL.

This clone was detected a few times. The rearrangement joins TRBV10-3 to TRBJ2-7, with 10 nucleotides matching TRBD2. Germline values: CDR1 ENHRY, CDR2 SYGVKD. The CDR3 loop spans 12 amino acids. The V segment lost 10 bases and the J segment 3 bases; nucleotides outside the gene matches: 3. The CDR3 loop reads CATGTSDYEQYF. The CDR3, as DNA: TGTGCCACGGGGACTAGCGACTACGAGCAGTACTTC.

This chain links TRBV6-5 with TRBJ1-2; D unresolved. The germline V gene encodes CDR1 MNHEY and CDR2 SVGAGI. This CDR3 comprises 13 residues. V lost 2 bases and J 8 bases, leaving 12 bases between the germline ends. The CDR3 region has the DNA TGTGCCAGCAGTTACGTGGCGTCTAGAGGCTACACCTTC. Translated: CASSYVASRGYTF.

The chain combines TRBV5-4 with TRBJ1-2, with 8 bases aligning to TRBD1. Germline CDR1 SGHNT, CDR2 YYREEE (reference sequence). With V trimmed by 0 bases and J by 9 bases, 10 bases remained unmatched. This CDR3 has 15 amino acids. The CDR3 nucleotides read TGTGCCAGCAGCTTGGCGGGAGACAGGGGTAGGAGCTACACCTTC. It is translated as CASSLAGDRGRSYTF.

This clone came up once. This chain uses TRBV5-1 with TRBJ2-3; 7 bases fit TRBD2. The CDR3 is 15 amino acids. The germline CDR1 and CDR2 sequences are SGHRS and YFSETQ. The ends lost 0 bases at V and 4 bases at J; junction bases unmatched: 5. CDR3 protein: CASSLDLAGADTQYF. DNA for the CDR3: TGCGCCAGCAGCTTGGACTTGGCGGGAGCAGATACGCAGTATTTT.